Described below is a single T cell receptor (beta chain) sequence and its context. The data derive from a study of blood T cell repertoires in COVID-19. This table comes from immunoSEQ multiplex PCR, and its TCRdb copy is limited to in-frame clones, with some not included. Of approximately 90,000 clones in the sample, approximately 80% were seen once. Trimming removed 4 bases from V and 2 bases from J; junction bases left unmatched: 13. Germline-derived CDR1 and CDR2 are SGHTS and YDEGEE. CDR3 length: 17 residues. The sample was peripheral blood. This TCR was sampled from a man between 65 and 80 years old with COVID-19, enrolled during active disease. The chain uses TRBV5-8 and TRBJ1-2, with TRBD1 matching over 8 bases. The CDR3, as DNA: TGTGCCAGCAGCACCCAGGGGGCCGTTGAAGTAAACTATGGCTACACCTTC. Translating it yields CASSTQGAVEVNYGYTF.